This TCR beta chain comes out of a study of T cells in Graves' hyperthyroidism and ophthalmopathy. Patients showing uncontrolled infection, other autoimmune disease, pregnancy or lactation were ineligible. This clonotype has at least ten counts. The CDR3 runs 15 residues. Per germline, CDR1 MDHEN and CDR2 SYDVKM. The ends were cut back, 6 bases at V and 4 bases at J, with 16 bases in the middle. The source material, RNA transcripts, was used to amplify TCR beta CDR3 regions. Initially, a first-round RT-PCR of the TCR CDR3 employed the HTBI primer set. TCRdb independently ran MiXCR on the multiplex PCR reads; one entry per CDR3 protein. The table shows around 270,000 distinct CDR3 sequences, with around a fifth occurring only once.

The V and J genes are TRBV28 and TRBJ2-1; D possibly corresponds to TRBD1 (6 bases). What was sequenced was blood. The sequence came from a man aged 45-65 years with Graves' ophthalmopathy. This CDR3 is CASSLPGTRYNEQFF. CDR3 DNA sequence: TGTGCCAGCAGCCTTCCCGGGACAAGATACAATGAGCAGTTCTTC.